This entry lists 20 T cell receptor beta chains sequenced from one sample in a study of T cells in Graves' hyperthyroidism and ophthalmopathy. RNA transcripts provided the source from which TCR beta CDR3 regions were amplified. RT-PCR in the first round (using the HTBI primer set) targeted the TCR CDR3. Each CDR3 protein gets one entry after TCRdb re-called the multiplex PCR reads with MiXCR. The sample lists about 210,000 distinct CDR3 sequences; 17% were seen once. Input material: blood. These receptors originate from a man aged 45-65 years with Graves' hyperthyroidism.

The chain has TRBV4-1 and TRBJ1-2; D is ambiguous. CDR3 length: 15 amino acids. Germline V gene sequence: CDR1 MGHRA, CDR2 YSYEKL. V lost 1 base, J lost 3 bases, and 12 bases lay in between. In nucleotides, the CDR3 is TGCGCCAGCAGCCAAGCGGCAGGAAAAGACTATGGCTACACCTTC. Its translation: CASSQAAGKDYGYTF.

This clonotype was seen many times. The chain uses TRBV7-9 and TRBJ2-1, with 13 positions matching TRBD2. V lost 6 bases, J lost 7 bases, and 0 bases stayed unmatched. The CDR3 length is 13 residues. Germline loops: CDR1 SEHNR, CDR2 FQNEAQ (reference sequence). The CDR3, as DNA: TGTGCCAGCAGACTAGCGGGAGGGAATGAGCAGTTCTTC. Translation: CASRLAGGNEQFF.

The chain uses TRBV20-1 and TRBJ2-5; 14 nucleotides align to TRBD2. Germline V lookup: CDR1 DFQATT, CDR2 SNEGSKA (reference sequence). This CDR3 is 14 amino acids long. The ends lost 3 bases at V and 10 bases at J; junction bases unmatched: 7. CDR3 DNA sequence: TGCAGTGCTAGTCCGGGACTAGCGGGAGCTCACCAGTACTTC. Protein: CSASPGLAGAHQYF.

The chain has TRBV9 and TRBJ2-1; 13 nucleotides agree with TRBD2. J lost 1 base, V lost 0 bases, and 7 bases had no gene match. CDR3 size: 19 residues. The germline CDR1 and CDR2 sequences are SGDLS and YYNGEE. The CDR3 here is CASSVEGLAGIVSYNEQFF. The CDR3 nucleotides read TGTGCCAGCAGCGTAGAGGGACTAGCGGGAATCGTGTCCTACAATGAGCAGTTCTTC. The full variable domain, completed using reference TRBV9 and TRBJ2-1, is DSGVTQTPKHLITATGQRVTLRCSPRSGDLSVYWYQQSLDQGLQFLIQYYNGEERAKGNILERFSAQQFPDLHSELNLSSLELGDSALYFCASSVEGLAGIVSYNEQFFGPGTRLTVL.

For this clonotype: A much larger clone differs from this one at a single base, so this may be a read error. J is TRBJ2-1 and V is TRBV30; TRBD2 agrees at 10 bases. The CDR3 is 15 residues long. Germline V gene lookup returns CDR1 GTSNPN and CDR2 SVGIG (reference sequence). The DNA of the CDR3 is TGTGCCTGGAGTGTAGGGCTAGCGGGAGTGGAGGAGCAGTCCTTC. Translation gives CAWSVGLAGVEEQSF. The full variable domain, its missing parts supplied by reference TRBV30 and TRBJ2-1, is SQTIHQWPATLVQPVGSPLSLECTVEGTSNPNLYWYRQAAGRGLQLLFYSVGIGQISSEVPQNLSASRPQDRQFILSSKKLLLSDSGFYLCAWSVGLAGVEEQSFGPGTRLTVL.

J is TRBJ2-1 and V is TRBV20-1; a possible D gene is TRBD1 (5 bases). With 2 bases removed from V and 10 bases from J, the gap between germline ends came to 12 bases. Germline V CDR1 and CDR2: DFQATT, SNEGSKA (reference sequence). The CDR3 has 12 amino acids. CDR3 residues: CSARHGHYEQFF. The CDR3 nucleotides read TGCAGTGCTAGACACGGACATTACGAGCAGTTCTTC.

This clonotype has a handful of counts. J is TRBJ2-1 and V is TRBV5-1; 14 bases fit TRBD2. J lost 8 bases, V lost 2 bases, and 3 bases had no gene match. CDR1 is SGHRS and CDR2 is YFSETQ in the germline V gene. This CDR3 comprises 15 residues. CDR3 sequence (DNA): TGCGCCAGCAGCTTCGGGACTAGCGGGAGTGATGAGCAGTTCTTC. It encodes CASSFGTSGSDEQFF.

This clonotype has at least ten counts. The rearrangement uses TRBV18 and TRBJ1-1, with a weak D call TRBD1 (5 bases). The CDR3 loop spans 13 amino acids. The V end was cut by 3 bases, the J end by 1 base, with 6 bases between. Germline CDR1 and CDR2: KGHSH and LQKENI. CDR3 protein: CASSPDTNTEAFF. For the CDR3, the DNA is TGTGCCAGCTCACCGGACACGAACACTGAAGCTTTCTTT. Filled out from reference TRBV18 and TRBJ1-1, the complete variable domain reads NAGVMQNPRHLVRRRGQEARLRCSPMKGHSHVYWYRQLPEEGLKFMVYLQKENIIDESGMPKERFSAEFPKEGPSILRIQQVVRGDSAAYFCASSPDTNTEAFFGQGTRLTVV.

This clonotype showed up many times. The chain carries TRBV11-3 and TRBJ2-1, with a weak D call TRBD2 (5 bases). In germline, CDR1 is SGHNT, CDR2 YENEEA. V was pared by 8 bases and J by 4 bases, with 12 bases between. This CDR3 is built from 13 residues. CDR3 nucleotides: TGTGCCAGCGGGAGCGGTATATACAATGAGCAGTTCTTC. Its protein product is CASGSGIYNEQFF. The whole variable domain, filled in from reference TRBV11-3 and TRBJ2-1, reads EAGVVQSPRYKIIEKKQPVAFWCNPISGHNTLYWYLQNLGQGPELLIRYENEEAVDDSQLPKDRFSAERLKGVDSTLKIQPAELGDSAVYLCASGSGIYNEQFFGPGTRLTVL.

Of note for this clonotype: A much more abundant neighbour one base away suggests this may be a read error. The V gene is TRBV20-1, the J gene TRBJ2-1; D call uncertain. The CDR3 extends over 13 amino acids. Germline V gene data show CDR1 as DFQATT and CDR2 as SNEGSKA (reference sequence). The CDR3 here is CSARDNYYNEQLF. In DNA, the CDR3 is TGCAGTGCTAGAGATAATTATTACAATGAGCAGCTCTTC.

The CDR3 is CASSSTSGTFSGNTIYF. The CDR3, as DNA: TGTGCCAGCAGCTCCACCAGCGGGACTTTTTCTGGAAACACCATATATTTT. The J gene is TRBJ1-3, the V gene TRBV7-2; possible D gene TRBD1, 5 bases. Per germline, CDR1 SGHTA and CDR2 FQGNSA. With 4 bases removed from V and 1 base from J, the gap between germline ends came to 17 bases. CDR3 length: 17 residues.

The chain combines TRBV6-6 with TRBJ2-6; unclear D gene. The germline V gene has CDR1 MNHNY and CDR2 SVGAGI (reference sequence). The CDR3 runs 13 residues. V was clipped by 2 bases and J by 2 bases, with 1 base between them. The CDR3, as DNA: TGTGCCAGCAGTTACGCTGGGGCCAACGTCCTGACTTTC. Protein: CASSYAGANVLTF.

This clonotype has at least ten counts. This rearrangement joins TRBV6-1 to TRBJ2-2; no clear D. The CDR3 runs 14 residues. Germline V gene data show CDR1 as MNHNS and CDR2 as SASEGT. Trimming pared 6 bases from V and 1 base from J, leaving 9 bases between. The CDR3 nucleotides read TGTGCCAGCAGCCTTCAAAGGAACACCGGGGAGCTGTTTTTT. Its protein product is CASSLQRNTGELFF.

Ten or more counts support this clonotype. This rearrangement joins TRBV18 to TRBJ2-5; 7 nucleotides agree with TRBD1. The V and J ends lost 6 bases and 0 bases, in that order; junction bases with no gene match: 4. Germline V CDR1 and CDR2: KGHSH, LQKENI. This CDR3 has 14 residues. The CDR3 loop reads CASSGTANQETQYF. Written as DNA, the CDR3 is TGTGCCAGCTCCGGGACAGCCAACCAAGAGACCCAGTACTTC.

This clonotype was recorded a few times. This chain connects TRBV6-5 to TRBJ2-7; 8 bases are shared with TRBD2. Germline V gene lookup returns CDR1 MNHEY and CDR2 SVGAGI. The length of the CDR3 is 16 residues. V lost 0 bases, J lost 6 bases, and 10 bases stayed unmatched. CDR3: CASSYSMSGRWGEQYF. The CDR3 DNA is TGTGCCAGCAGTTACTCGATGAGCGGGAGATGGGGCGAGCAGTACTTC.

The CDR3, as DNA: TGCAGCGTTGATGGGGGTCAGCACACCAATGAGCAGTTCTTC. Translation: CSVDGGQHTNEQFF. This chain uses TRBV29-1 with TRBJ2-1; perhaps D is TRBD1 or TRBD2 (5 bases each). CDR1 is SQVTM, CDR2 ANQGSEA, per germline. The CDR3 covers 14 residues. Trimming shortened V by 3 bases and J by 6 bases, and 15 bases separated the two germline ends.

This clonotype was seen only once. The V gene is TRBV30, the J gene TRBJ2-7, with 16 bases matching TRBD2. Looked up from germline, CDR1 is GTSNPN and CDR2 is SVGIG (reference sequence). This CDR3 is built from 14 residues. The V and J ends lost 8 bases and 5 bases, in that order; junction bases with no gene match: 6. CDR3 sequence reads: CAGTSGRAPDEQYF. CDR3 nucleotides: TGTGCCGGGACTAGCGGGAGGGCTCCGGACGAGCAGTACTTC.

This clonotype was counted only a few times. This chain links TRBV12-5 with TRBJ1-1; D remains ambiguous. The V gene lost 2 bases and the J gene lost 0 bases, with 1 base spanning the gap. In germline, CDR1 is LGHNT, CDR2 FRNRAP. The CDR3 covers 12 residues. The CDR3 nucleotides are TGTGCTAGTGGTTTGTTGAACACTGAAGCTTTCTTT. Protein sequence: CASGLLNTEAFF.

The rearrangement links TRBV7-8 to TRBJ1-2; 7 bases are shared with TRBD1. CDR3 size: 12 residues. Germline lookup yields CDR1 SGHVS and CDR2 FQNEAQ. V was pared by 4 bases and J by 7 bases, with 3 bases of the junction left unmatched. CDR3 sequence (DNA): TGTGCCAGCAGCTCCAGACAGGGTGGCTACACCTTC. It specifies CASSSRQGGYTF.

This clonotype has only a few counts. This sequence joins TRBV7-9 and TRBJ2-3, with D perhaps matching TRBD1 (6 bases). The CDR3 spans 17 residues. CDR1 is SEHNR, CDR2 FQNEAQ, per germline (reference sequence). Trimming shortened V by 6 bases and J by 3 bases, and 22 bases separated the two germline ends. CDR3 region: CASRSSRDKDGTDTQYF. The CDR3 DNA sequence: TGTGCCAGCAGATCCTCCCGGGACAAAGATGGGACAGATACGCAGTATTTT.